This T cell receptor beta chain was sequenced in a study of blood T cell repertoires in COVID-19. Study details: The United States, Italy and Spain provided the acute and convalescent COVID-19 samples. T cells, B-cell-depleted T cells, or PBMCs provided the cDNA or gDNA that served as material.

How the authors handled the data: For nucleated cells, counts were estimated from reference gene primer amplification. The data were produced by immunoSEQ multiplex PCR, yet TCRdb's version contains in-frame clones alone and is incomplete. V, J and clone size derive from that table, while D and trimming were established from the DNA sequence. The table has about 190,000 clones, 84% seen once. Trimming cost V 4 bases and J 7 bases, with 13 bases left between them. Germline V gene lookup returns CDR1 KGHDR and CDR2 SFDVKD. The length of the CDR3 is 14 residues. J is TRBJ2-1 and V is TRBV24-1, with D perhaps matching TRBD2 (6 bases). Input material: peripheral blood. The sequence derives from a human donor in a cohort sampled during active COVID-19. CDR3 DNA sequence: TGTGCCACCAGTGACCCACGGGGGATTAATGAGCAGTTCTTC. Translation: CATSDPRGINEQFF.